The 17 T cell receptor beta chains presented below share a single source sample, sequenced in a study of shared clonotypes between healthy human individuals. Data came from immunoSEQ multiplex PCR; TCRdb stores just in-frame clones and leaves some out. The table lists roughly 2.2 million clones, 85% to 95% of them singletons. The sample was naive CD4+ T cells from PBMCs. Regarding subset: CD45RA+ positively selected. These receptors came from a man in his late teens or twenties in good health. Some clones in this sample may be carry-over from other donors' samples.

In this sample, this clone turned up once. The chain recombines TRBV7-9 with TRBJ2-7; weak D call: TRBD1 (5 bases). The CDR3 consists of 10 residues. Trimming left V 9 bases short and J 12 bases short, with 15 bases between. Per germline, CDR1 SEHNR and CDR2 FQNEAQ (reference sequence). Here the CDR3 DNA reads TGTGCCAGGGTATGGACAAGAGGGTACTTC. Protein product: CARVWTRGYF.

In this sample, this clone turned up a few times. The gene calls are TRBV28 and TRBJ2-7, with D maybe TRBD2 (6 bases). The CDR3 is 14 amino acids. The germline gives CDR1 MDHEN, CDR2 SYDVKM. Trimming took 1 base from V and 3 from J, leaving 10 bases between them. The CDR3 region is CASSLLGGNYEQYF. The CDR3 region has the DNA TGTGCCAGCAGTTTATTGGGCGGGAACTACGAGCAGTACTTC. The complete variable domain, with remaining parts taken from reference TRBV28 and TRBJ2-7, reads DVKVTQSSRYLVKRTGEKVFLECVQDMDHENMFWYRQDPGLGLRLIYFSYDVKMKEKGDIPEGYSVSREKKERFSLILESASTNQTSMYLCASSLLGGNYEQYFGPGTRLTVT.

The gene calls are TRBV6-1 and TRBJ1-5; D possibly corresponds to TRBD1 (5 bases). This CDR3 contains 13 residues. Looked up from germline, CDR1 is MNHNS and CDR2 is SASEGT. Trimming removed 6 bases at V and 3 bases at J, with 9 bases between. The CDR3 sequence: CASRSRDNQPQHF. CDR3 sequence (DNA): TGTGCCAGCAGAAGCAGGGACAATCAGCCCCAGCATTTT.

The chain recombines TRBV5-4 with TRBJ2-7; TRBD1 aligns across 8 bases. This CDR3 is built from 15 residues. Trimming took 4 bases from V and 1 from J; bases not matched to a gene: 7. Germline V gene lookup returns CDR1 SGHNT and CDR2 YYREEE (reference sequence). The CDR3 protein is CASSPTGAKSYEQYF. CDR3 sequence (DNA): TGTGCCAGCAGCCCGACAGGGGCGAAATCCTACGAGCAGTACTTC.

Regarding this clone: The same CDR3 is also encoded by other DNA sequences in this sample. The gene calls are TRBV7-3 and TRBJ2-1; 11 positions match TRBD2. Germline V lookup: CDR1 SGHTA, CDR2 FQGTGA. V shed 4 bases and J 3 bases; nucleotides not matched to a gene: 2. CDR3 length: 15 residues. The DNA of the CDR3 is TGTGCCAGCAGCTCCGGACTAGCGGGCTACAATGAGCAGTTCTTC. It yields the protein CASSSGLAGYNEQFF.

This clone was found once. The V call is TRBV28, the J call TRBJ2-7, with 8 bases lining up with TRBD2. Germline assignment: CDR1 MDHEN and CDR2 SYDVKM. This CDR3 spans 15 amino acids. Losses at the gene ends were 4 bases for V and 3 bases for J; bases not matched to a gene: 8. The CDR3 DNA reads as TGTGCCAGCAGTTCACCCTTAGCGGGAATCTACGAGCAGTACTTC. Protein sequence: CASSSPLAGIYEQYF.

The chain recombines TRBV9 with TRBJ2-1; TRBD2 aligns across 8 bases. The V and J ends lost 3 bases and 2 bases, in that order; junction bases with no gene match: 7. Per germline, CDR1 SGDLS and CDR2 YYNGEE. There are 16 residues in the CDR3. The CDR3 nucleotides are TGTGCCAGCAGCGCCATACTAGCGGCAACCTACAATGAGCAGTTCTTC. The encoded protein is CASSAILAATYNEQFF.

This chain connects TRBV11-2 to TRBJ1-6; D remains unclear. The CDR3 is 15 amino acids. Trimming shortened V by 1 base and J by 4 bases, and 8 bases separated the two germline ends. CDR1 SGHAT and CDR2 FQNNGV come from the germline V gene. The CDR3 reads CASSLGSVYNSPLHF. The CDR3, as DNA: TGTGCCAGCAGCTTAGGTTCGGTGTATAATTCACCCCTCCACTTT. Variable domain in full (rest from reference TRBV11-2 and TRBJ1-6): EAGVAQSPRYKIIEKRQSVAFWCNPISGHATLYWYQQILGQGPKLLIQFQNNGVVDDSQLPKDRFSAERLKGVDSTLKIQPAKLEDSAVYLCASSLGSVYNSPLHFGNGTRLTVT.

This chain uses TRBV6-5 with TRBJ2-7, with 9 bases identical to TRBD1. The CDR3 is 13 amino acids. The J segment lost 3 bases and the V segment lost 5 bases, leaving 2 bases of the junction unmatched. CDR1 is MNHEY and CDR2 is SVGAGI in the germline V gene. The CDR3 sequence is CASSVDRGYEQYF. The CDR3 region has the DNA TGTGCCAGCAGTGTGGACAGGGGCTACGAGCAGTACTTC.

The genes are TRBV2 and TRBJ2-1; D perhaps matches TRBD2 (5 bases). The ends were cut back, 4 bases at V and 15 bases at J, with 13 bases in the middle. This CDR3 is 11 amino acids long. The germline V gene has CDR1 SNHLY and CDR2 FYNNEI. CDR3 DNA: TGTGCCAGCAGTGTCGACGGTGCGGGGTTCTTC. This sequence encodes CASSVDGAGFF.

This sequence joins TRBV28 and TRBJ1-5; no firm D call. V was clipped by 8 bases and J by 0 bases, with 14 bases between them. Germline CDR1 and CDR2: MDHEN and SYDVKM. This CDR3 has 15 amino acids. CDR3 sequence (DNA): TGTGCCAGCCATCCGCGCGGTGATAGCAATCAGCCCCAGCATTTT. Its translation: CASHPRGDSNQPQHF.

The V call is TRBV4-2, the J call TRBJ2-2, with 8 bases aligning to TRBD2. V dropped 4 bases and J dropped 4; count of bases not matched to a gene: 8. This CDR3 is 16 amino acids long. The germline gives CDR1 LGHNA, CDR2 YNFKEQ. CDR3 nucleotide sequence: TGTGCCAGCAGCCCACTAGCGGTAACGGGCACCGGGGAGCTGTTTTTT. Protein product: CASSPLAVTGTGELFF.

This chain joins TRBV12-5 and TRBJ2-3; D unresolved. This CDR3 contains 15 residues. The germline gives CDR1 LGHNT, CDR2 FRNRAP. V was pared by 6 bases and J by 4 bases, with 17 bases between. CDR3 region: CASGKGFSSSDTQYF. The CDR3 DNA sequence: TGTGCTAGTGGGAAAGGCTTTAGTTCTTCAGATACGCAGTATTTT.

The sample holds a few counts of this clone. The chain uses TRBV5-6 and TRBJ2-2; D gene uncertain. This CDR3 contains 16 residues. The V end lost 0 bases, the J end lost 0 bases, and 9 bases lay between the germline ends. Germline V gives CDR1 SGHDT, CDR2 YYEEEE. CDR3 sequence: CASSLGRRTNTGELFF. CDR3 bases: TGTGCCAGCAGCTTGGGACGGAGAACGAACACCGGGGAGCTGTTTTTT.

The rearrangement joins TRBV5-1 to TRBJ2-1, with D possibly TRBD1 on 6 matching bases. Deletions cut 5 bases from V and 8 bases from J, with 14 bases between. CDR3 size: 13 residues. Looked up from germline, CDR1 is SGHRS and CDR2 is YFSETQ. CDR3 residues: CASRQTGNYEQFF. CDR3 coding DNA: TGCGCCAGCAGGCAAACAGGGAACTATGAGCAGTTCTTC.

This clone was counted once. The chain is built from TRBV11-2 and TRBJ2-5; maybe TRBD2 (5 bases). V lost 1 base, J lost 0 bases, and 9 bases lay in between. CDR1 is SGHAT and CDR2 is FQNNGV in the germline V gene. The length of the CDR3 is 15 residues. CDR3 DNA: TGTGCCAGCAGCTTAGGGGGAGCGGACCAAGAGACCCAGTACTTC. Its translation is CASSLGGADQETQYF.

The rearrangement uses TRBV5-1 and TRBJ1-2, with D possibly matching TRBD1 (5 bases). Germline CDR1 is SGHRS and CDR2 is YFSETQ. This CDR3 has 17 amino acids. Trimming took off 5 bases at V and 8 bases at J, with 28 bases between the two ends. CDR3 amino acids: CASREGYLPRPRGGYTF. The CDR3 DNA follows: TGCGCCAGCAGGGAAGGATACCTCCCGCGGCCTAGGGGAGGCTACACCTTC.